Each of the 30 T cell receptor beta chains below was sequenced from the same sample in a study of cytomegalovirus exposure and HLA in healthy donors. PCR amplification relied on 60 Vbeta primers (plus 13 Jbeta primers). Profiled with immunoSEQ multiplex PCR; TCRdb holds only in-frame clones, not every one. The sample lists 130,000 or so clones, approximately 75% occurring once. The sample was PBMCs. The receptors derive from a male donor in good health and CMV-seronegative.

The chain has TRBV7-2 and TRBJ2-4; 8 bases match TRBD2. Germline V gene sequence: CDR1 SGHTA, CDR2 FQGNSA. Trimming cost V 5 bases and J 1 base; bases outside gene matches: 13. The CDR3 runs 18 residues. CDR3 region: CASSPREGGRAAKNIQYF. In DNA, the CDR3 is TGTGCCAGCAGCCCCCGGGAGGGGGGCCGGGCGGCCAAAAACATTCAGTACTTC.

This rearrangement joins TRBV5-4 to TRBJ2-2, with 12 bases lining up with TRBD1. Germline CDR1 is SGHNT and CDR2 is YYREEE (reference sequence). This CDR3 is 15 amino acids long. With 4 bases clipped from V and 6 bases from J, the junction kept 4 bases outside the gene matches. For the CDR3, the DNA is TGTGCCAGCAGCGAGGGACAGGGGGCGCCCGGGGAGCTGTTTTTT. Translation: CASSEGQGAPGELFF.

V is TRBV27 and J is TRBJ1-2, with D possibly TRBD1 on 5 matching bases. The CDR3 runs 14 residues. Trimming shortened V by 3 bases and J by 8 bases, and 16 bases separated the two germline ends. Germline V lookup: CDR1 MNHEY, CDR2 SMNVEV (reference sequence). The CDR3 sequence: CASSLGGGGGGYTF. As DNA, the CDR3 is TGTGCCAGCAGTTTGGGGGGGGGAGGAGGCGGCTACACCTTC.

CDR3 in amino acids: CASSQDRSRWETQYF. In DNA, the CDR3 is TGCGCCAGCAGCCAAGATCGCAGCAGGTGGGAGACCCAGTACTTC. This sequence joins TRBV4-1 and TRBJ2-5; no reliable D call. The V gene's germline CDR1 is MGHRA and CDR2 YSYEKL. CDR3 length: 15 amino acids. V was trimmed by 0 bases and J by 5 bases, leaving 13 bases between them.

The chain uses TRBV2 and TRBJ1-5, with 12 bases identical to TRBD1. With V trimmed by 3 bases and J by 9 bases, 3 bases remained unmatched. The CDR3 spans 14 residues. Germline loops: CDR1 SNHLY, CDR2 FYNNEI. The CDR3 region is CASSEGQGAWPQHF. CDR3 nucleotide sequence: TGTGCCAGCAGTGAGGGACAGGGGGCTTGGCCCCAGCATTTT.

This chain connects TRBV19 to TRBJ1-6; D uncertain. The V gene's germline CDR1 is LNHDA and CDR2 SQIVND (reference sequence). Deletions cut 4 bases from V and 1 base from J, with 11 bases between. CDR3 size: 16 residues. The CDR3 bases are TGTGCCAGTAGTACTTCCTACGGGTCCTATAATTCACCCCTCCACTTT. It codes for CASSTSYGSYNSPLHF. Combining the CDR3 with reference TRBV19 and TRBJ1-6 gives the whole variable domain DGGITQSPKYLFRKEGQNVTLSCEQNLNHDAMYWYRQDPGQGLRLIYYSQIVNDFQKGDIAEGYSVSREKKESFPLTVTSAQKNPTAFYLCASSTSYGSYNSPLHFGNGTRLTVT.

This chain uses TRBV5-4 with TRBJ2-5; 8 nucleotides align to TRBD2. V shed 1 base and J 3 bases; nucleotides not matched to a gene: 2. This CDR3 contains 14 residues. Germline CDR1 is SGHNT and CDR2 is YYREEE (reference sequence). The CDR3 is CASSLLGGEETQYF. The CDR3 region has the DNA TGTGCCAGCAGCTTGCTCGGGGGGGAAGAGACCCAGTACTTC.

The chain has TRBV7-3 and TRBJ2-6, with TRBD1 identical over 8 bases. This CDR3 comprises 16 residues. J was trimmed by 4 bases and V by 5 bases; bases with no gene match: 7. The V gene's germline CDR1 is SGHTA and CDR2 FQGTGA. The CDR3 region is CASSQQGVSGANVLTF. The CDR3 nucleotides read TGTGCCAGCAGCCAACAGGGGGTGTCAGGGGCCAACGTCCTGACTTTC.

J is TRBJ2-5 and V is TRBV19, with a weak D call TRBD1 (6 bases). This CDR3 spans 12 amino acids. V dropped 4 bases and J dropped 9 bases, with 12 bases sitting between them. Per the germline V gene, CDR1 is LNHDA and CDR2 is SQIVND (reference sequence). The CDR3 nucleotides are TGTGCCAGTAGTAGGGGGCTGGGGTCCCAGTACTTC. It is translated as CASSRGLGSQYF.

The J gene is TRBJ2-1, the V gene TRBV16; 8 bases agree with TRBD1. The junction had 6 bases not matched to a gene; V was cut back by 0 bases and J by 5 bases. The V gene's germline CDR1 is KGHSY and CDR2 FQNENV. This CDR3 region has 16 residues. CDR3 region: CASSQSARGLNNEQFF. DNA of the CDR3: TGTGCCAGCAGCCAATCTGCCAGGGGGCTTAACAATGAGCAGTTCTTC.

The V gene is TRBV5-1, the J gene TRBJ2-7, with D possibly TRBD1 on 6 matching bases. CDR3 length: 14 residues. Trimming removed 3 bases from V and 1 base from J, with 11 bases in between. Per the germline V gene, CDR1 is SGHRS and CDR2 is YFSETQ. The CDR3 loop is CASSSRTDSYEQYF. The CDR3 DNA reads as TGCGCCAGCAGCTCCCGGACAGATTCCTACGAGCAGTACTTC. Supplemented by reference TRBV5-1 and TRBJ2-7, the full variable domain reads KAGVTQTPRYLIKTRGQQVTLSCSPISGHRSVSWYQQTPGQGLQFLFEYFSETQRNKGNFPGRFSGRQFSNSRSEMNVSTLELGDSALYLCASSSRTDSYEQYFGPGTRLTVT.

The chain has TRBV14 and TRBJ2-7; 11 bases map to TRBD1. The V and J ends lost 1 base and 4 bases, in that order; junction bases with no gene match: 6. Germline values: CDR1 SGHDN, CDR2 FVKESK. CDR3 length equals 16 residues. CDR3 amino acids: CASSQGPGQGAYEQYF. The CDR3 nucleotides read TGTGCCAGCAGCCAAGGCCCCGGACAGGGGGCTTACGAGCAGTACTTC.

V gene TRBV11-2 combines with J gene TRBJ2-2; the D gene is possibly TRBD2 (6 bases). CDR1 SGHAT and CDR2 FQNNGV come from the germline V gene. The CDR3 runs to 13 residues. V was pared by 1 base and J by 15 bases, with 15 bases between. The CDR3 here is CASSLVPLGGLFF. Written as DNA, the CDR3 is TGTGCCAGCAGCTTAGTGCCTCTCGGGGGTTTGTTTTTT.

V usage is TRBV13 and J usage is TRBJ1-6, with 11 bases aligning to TRBD1. Trimming at V came to 5 bases and at J to 6 bases, leaving 6 bases not matched to a gene. The V gene's germline CDR1 is PRHDT and CDR2 FYEKMQ (reference sequence). There are 16 residues in the CDR3. The CDR3, as DNA: TGTGCCAGCAGCACCGGACAGGGGGCGCCTAATTCACCCCTCCACTTT. Its protein is CASSTGQGAPNSPLHF.

The V and J genes are TRBV18 and TRBJ1-2, with no clear D. Trimming cost V 3 bases and J 6 bases, with 8 bases left between them. Germline V gene data show CDR1 as KGHSH and CDR2 as LQKENI. The CDR3 covers 12 residues. The CDR3 DNA sequence: TGTGCCAGCTCACCCGGGAGGAATGGCTACACCTTC. Its protein product is CASSPGRNGYTF.

The count of this clone is one. V and J are TRBV7-9 and TRBJ1-2; the D is unclear. The ends were cut back, 2 bases at V and 4 bases at J, with 8 bases in the middle. The germline CDR1 and CDR2 sequences are SEHNR and FQNEAQ (reference sequence). The CDR3 is 13 residues long. DNA for the CDR3: TGTGCCAGCAGCTTACAGGCAGCCTATGGCTACACCTTC. Translating it yields CASSLQAAYGYTF. Looking up the rest from reference TRBV7-9 and TRBJ1-2 gives the full variable domain: DTGVSQNPRHKITKRGQNVTFRCDPISEHNRLYWYRQTLGQGPEFLTYFQNEAQLEKSRLLSDRFSAERPKGSFSTLEIQRTEQGDSAMYLCASSLQAAYGYTFGSGTRLTVV.

This rearrangement joins TRBV5-6 to TRBJ2-5, with D tentatively TRBD2 (6 bases). V was cut by 3 bases and J by 5 bases, with 11 bases left in between. The CDR3 is 13 residues long. Per the germline V gene, CDR1 is SGHDT and CDR2 is YYEEEE. CDR3 in DNA: TGTGCCAGCAGCTATTCGGGGAGGGAGACCCAGTACTTC. Protein product: CASSYSGRETQYF.

The chain has TRBV4-2 and TRBJ2-7; possible D gene TRBD2, 5 bases. Germline V gene sequence: CDR1 LGHNA, CDR2 YNFKEQ. The CDR3 has 14 residues. V was cut by 0 bases and J by 3 bases, with 9 bases left in between. CDR3 amino acids: CASSQEVGDYEQYF. The CDR3 DNA reads as TGTGCCAGCAGCCAAGAAGTCGGGGACTACGAGCAGTACTTC.

The chain recombines TRBV6-5 with TRBJ2-7, with a weak D call TRBD1 (6 bases). V lost 5 bases and J 2 bases, leaving 13 bases between the germline ends. Germline CDR1 is MNHEY and CDR2 is SVGAGI. This CDR3 has 14 residues. As DNA, the CDR3 is TGTGCCAGCAGTGTCCGGGACACCACCTACGAGCAGTACTTC. It specifies CASSVRDTTYEQYF.

This chain joins TRBV7-9 and TRBJ1-2; D gene uncertain. Germline V gives CDR1 SEHNR, CDR2 FQNEAQ (reference sequence). Trimming removed 5 bases from V and 0 bases from J, with 16 bases in between. This CDR3 has 16 residues. In nucleotides, the CDR3 is TGTGCCAGCAGCCCGCGAGTCCGGGTCACTAACTATGGCTACACCTTC. It encodes CASSPRVRVTNYGYTF. Filled out from reference TRBV7-9 and TRBJ1-2, the complete variable domain reads DTGVSQNPRHKITKRGQNVTFRCDPISEHNRLYWYRQTLGQGPEFLTYFQNEAQLEKSRLLSDRFSAERPKGSFSTLEIQRTEQGDSAMYLCASSPRVRVTNYGYTFGSGTRLTVV.

The chain combines TRBV7-6 with TRBJ2-2, with 7 nucleotides matching TRBD1. CDR1 SGHVS and CDR2 FNYEAQ come from the germline V gene. V shed 4 bases, J shed 1 base, and the junction held 6 bases outside the gene matches. This CDR3 has 16 amino acids. The CDR3 DNA follows: TGTGCCAGCAGCTCAAGGGACAGCCAGAACACCGGGGAGCTGTTTTTT. Its protein is CASSSRDSQNTGELFF. The complete variable domain, with remaining parts taken from reference TRBV7-6 and TRBJ2-2, reads GAGVSQSPRYKVTKRGQDVALRCDPISGHVSLYWYRQALGQGPEFLTYFNYEAQQDKSGLPNDRFSAERPEGSISTLTIQRTEQRDSAMYRCASSSRDSQNTGELFFGEGSRLTVL.

The chain recombines TRBV5-1 with TRBJ2-2; TRBD1 matches at 7 bases. The trim removed 6 bases at V and 3 bases at J, leaving 5 bases unmatched. The germline V gene has CDR1 SGHRS and CDR2 YFSETQ. The CDR3 is made up of 14 amino acids. The CDR3 sequence is CASNRQGDTGELFF. CDR3 coding DNA: TGCGCCAGCAATCGACAGGGCGACACCGGGGAGCTGTTTTTT.

The V gene is TRBV5-8, the J gene TRBJ1-1; D is perhaps TRBD1 (5 bases). The ends were cut back, 4 bases at V and 6 bases at J, with 10 bases in the middle. Germline assignment: CDR1 SGHTS and CDR2 YDEGEE. The CDR3 length is 12 residues. The CDR3 DNA sequence: TGTGCCAGCAGCACAGGTCGGGCTGAAGCTTTCTTT. Amino acids: CASSTGRAEAFF. The complete variable domain, with remaining parts taken from reference TRBV5-8 and TRBJ1-1, reads EAGVTQSPTHLIKTRGQQATLRCSPISGHTSVYWYQQALGLGLQFLLWYDEGEERNRGNFPPRFSGRQFPNYSSELNVNALELEDSALYLCASSTGRAEAFFGQGTRLTVV.

This chain joins TRBV7-2 and TRBJ1-6; D gene uncertain. V gave up 5 bases and J gave up 7 bases, with 9 bases separating them. There are 13 residues in the CDR3. CDR1 and CDR2 from the germline V gene are SGHTA and FQGNSA. The CDR3 is CASSPRTNSPLHF. The CDR3 nucleotides are TGTGCCAGCAGCCCCAGAACGAATTCACCCCTCCACTTT.

This clone was picked up one time. V usage is TRBV4-1 and J usage is TRBJ2-3, with TRBD1 matching 7 bases. V lost 4 bases, J lost 0 bases, and 7 bases stayed unmatched. This CDR3 comprises 16 residues. The germline V gene has CDR1 MGHRA and CDR2 YSYEKL. The CDR3 loop reads CASSPWDSASTDTQYF. The CDR3 nucleotides read TGCGCCAGCAGCCCTTGGGACAGCGCTAGCACAGATACGCAGTATTTT.

V is TRBV9 and J is TRBJ2-6; TRBD1 agrees at 12 bases. The CDR3 consists of 17 residues. V was pared by 4 bases and J by 0 bases, with 2 bases of the junction left unmatched. Germline CDR1 SGDLS, CDR2 YYNGEE. The CDR3 here is CASSRGQGASGANVLTF. CDR3 DNA sequence: TGTGCCAGCAGCAGGGGACAGGGGGCCTCTGGGGCCAACGTCCTGACTTTC. Variable domain in full (rest from reference TRBV9 and TRBJ2-6): DSGVTQTPKHLITATGQRVTLRCSPRSGDLSVYWYQQSLDQGLQFLIQYYNGEERAKGNILERFSAQQFPDLHSELNLSSLELGDSALYFCASSRGQGASGANVLTFGAGSRLTVL.

This clone appeared once. The CDR3 sequence is CASSQGQGGYEQYF. CDR3 DNA sequence: TGTGCCAGCAGCCAGGGACAGGGAGGCTACGAGCAGTACTTC. The gene calls are TRBV14 and TRBJ2-7; TRBD1 agrees at 9 bases. CDR3 length: 14 amino acids. Per the germline V gene, CDR1 is SGHDN and CDR2 is FVKESK. With 3 bases clipped from V and 3 bases from J, the junction kept 3 bases outside the gene matches.

The CDR3 loop reads CASSGLEGLSGEQYF. CDR3 nucleotide sequence: TGTGCCAGCAGCGGACTGGAGGGGCTGTCGGGCGAGCAGTACTTC. V is TRBV27 and J is TRBJ2-7; tentative D call: TRBD2 (6 bases). The CDR3 is 15 residues long. V lost 6 bases and J 6 bases, leaving 21 bases between the germline ends. Germline CDR1 MNHEY, CDR2 SMNVEV (reference sequence).

The chain employs TRBV11-1 and TRBJ2-7, with TRBD2 identical over 8 bases. Germline values: CDR1 SGHAT, CDR2 FQDESV (reference sequence). CDR3 length: 17 amino acids. The V gene end was trimmed by 5 bases and the J gene end by 0 bases; junction bases not matched to a gene: 12. The CDR3, as DNA: TGTGCCAGCAGCCCCCAGGGAGCGGGGGCCAGCTCCTACGAGCAGTACTTC. It specifies CASSPQGAGASSYEQYF.

CDR3 residues: CASRPTGDKAAFF. Here the CDR3 DNA reads TGTGCAAGTCGTCCGACAGGGGATAAAGCAGCTTTCTTT. The chain recombines TRBV12-2 with TRBJ1-1; the table's D gene call, TRBD1, was not cross checked with the DNA. TRBV12-2 is a pseudogene locus. This CDR3 has 13 amino acids.